The following is a T cell receptor beta chain sequence with its context. A quantity of about 0.45 to 1 ug RNA underwent reverse transcription using random hexamers. Across 54 Vbeta and 13 Jbeta, immunoSEQ multiplex PCR amplified TCR beta CDR3. Each CDR3 protein gets one entry after TCRdb re-called the immunoSEQ multiplex PCR reads with MiXCR. The table lists 180,000 or so distinct CDR3 sequences, under 97% of them singletons. The sample comes from a study of CD8 T cells in Susac syndrome. CDR1 is MGHRA, CDR2 YSYEKL, per germline. V was pared by 4 bases and J by 5 bases, with 17 bases between. The CDR3 has 15 amino acids. Sequencing of TCR beta was performed on blood CD8+ and CD4+ T cells.

Sequenced material: CD4+ T cells from PBMCs. This sequence originates from a human donor with multiple sclerosis. The V gene is TRBV4-1, the J gene TRBJ2-5, with unresolved D. The CDR3 loop reads CASSPGSPTGETQYF. As DNA, the CDR3 is TGCGCCAGCAGCCCGGGTAGCCCCACTGGGGAGACCCAGTACTTC.